A selection of T cell receptor beta chains follows, all from one sample in a study of T-cell memory formation after mild COVID-19. In TCRdb, the 5' RACE reads were re-called with MiXCR into one record per CDR3 protein. The data hold 200,000 to 250,000 distinct CDR3 sequences, with roughly 9.4% observed a single time. Sequenced: PBMCs or a T cell subset sorted from them (not recorded which). These TCRs come from a man younger than 35 who had mild COVID-19 (a few samples of this study predate the infection). Cell type and time point are not known. CDR3s include the opening cysteine and the closing phenylalanine or tryptophan. D genes are given only for firm matches. Expanded clones get a size class; other rows say once, few or many, or leave the size out.

- TRBJ1-5 few TRBV20-1 TGCAGTGCTTCCCGGACAGTCAATCAGCCCCAGCATTTT CSASRTVNQPQHF
- TRBJ1-3 few TRBV2 TGTGCCAGCAGGAGGGCTCTATTCTCTGGAAACACCATATATTTT CASRRALFSGNTIYF
- TRBJ1-1 few TRBV12-3/TRBV12-4 TGTGCCAGCAGTTTATACAGTTCTGAAGCTTTCTTT CASSLYSSEAFF
- TRBJ1-5 few TRBV6-1 TGTGCCAGCAGTGAAATTGGGCCGAGTCAGCCCCAGCATTTT CASSEIGPSQPQHF
- TRBJ2-2 many TRBV5-4 TGTGCCAGCAGCTACGACACCGGGGAGCTGTTTTTT CASSYDTGELFF
- TRBJ1-4 - TRBV5-1 TGCGCCAGCAGCTTGGGACGGTCTAATGAAAAACTGTTTTTT CASSLGRSNEKLFF
- TRBJ1-1 few TRBV6-5 TGTGCCAGCAGTTACGACACCATCAACACTGAAGCTTTCTTT CASSYDTINTEAFF
TRBD2 TRBJ2-3 - TRBV9 TGTGCCAGCAGCCAGCGGGGGTCAGATACGCAGTATTTT CASSQRGSDTQYF
- TRBJ1-5 - TRBV9 TGTGCCAGCAGCGTCGGGGTCAGGGTCCCCCAGCCCCAGCATTTT CASSVGVRVPQPQHF
TRBD2 TRBJ2-5 few TRBV4-1 TGCGCCAGCAGCCAACGGGGGCGGGGGGTACAAGAGACCCAGTACTTC CASSQRGRGVQETQYF
TRBD1 TRBJ2-5 - TRBV5-1 TGCGCCAGCAGCTTGGTTGGGACAGCGTCGGAGACCCAGTACTTC CASSLVGTASETQYF
TRBD1 TRBJ2-3 - TRBV6-2/TRBV6-3 TGTGCCAGCAGTTACGCCACAGGGGTGAGCACAGATACGCAGTATTTT CASSYATGVSTDTQYF
- TRBJ2-6 - TRBV7-9 TGTGCCAGCACCGGCCCGGGACACACCTACTCTGGGGCCAACGTCCTGACTTTC CASTGPGHTYSGANVLTF
- TRBJ1-4 - TRBV7-2 TGTGCCAGCAGCTTAGGCCCGGGATGGGGAAGTGAAAAACTGTTTTTT CASSLGPGWGSEKLFF
- TRBJ1-4 few TRBV10-3 TGTGCCATCAGCCAGGACAGAGCTGCTGAAAAACTGTTTTTT CAISQDRAAEKLFF
- TRBJ1-3 - TRBV7-9 TGTGCCAGCAGTCTGCAGGCGACAGCCTCTGGAAACACCATATATTTT CASSLQATASGNTIYF
TRBD1 TRBJ1-2 few TRBV7-9 TGTGCCAGCAGCTTACCACGACAGGGACGGGACTATGGCTACACCTTC CASSLPRQGRDYGYTF
TRBD1 TRBJ1-2 - TRBV11-2 TGTGCCAGCAGCTTAGGGGCGACAGGGGATGGCTACACCTTC CASSLGATGDGYTF
TRBD1 TRBJ2-5 few TRBV20-1 TGCAGTGCCGTGGACAGGGGGCAAGAGACCCAGTACTTC CSAVDRGQETQYF
TRBD2 TRBJ2-3 - TRBV7-2 TGTGCCAGCAGCCGACTAGCGGGGGCGCTCACAGATACGCAGTATTTT CASSRLAGALTDTQYF
- TRBJ2-5 few TRBV30 TGTGCCTGGAGTTTCGAGGACCCGTTCAGCCGAGAGACCCAGTACTTC CAWSFEDPFSRETQYF
- TRBJ2-7 few TRBV7-8 TGTGCCAGCAGCTTAAATTTTCCGGGCTACGAGCAGTACTTC CASSLNFPGYEQYF
TRBD1 TRBJ2-2 few TRBV11-2 TGTGCCAGCAGCAGACAGGGAGTCGCCGGGGAGCTGTTTTTT CASSRQGVAGELFF
- TRBJ1-2 - TRBV20-1 TGCAGTGTTACGGAGAGAGGCTATGGCTACACCTTC CSVTERGYGYTF
- TRBJ1-1 few TRBV6-1 TGTGCCAGCAGTGAACAGAGGGACGTTTGGTATTACGGTGAAGCTTTCTTT CASSEQRDVWYYGEAFF
- TRBJ2-3 many TRBV12-3/TRBV12-4 TGTGCCAGCAGCCGAAGTCCAGATACGCAGTATTTT CASSRSPDTQYF
- TRBJ1-1 many TRBV2 TGTGCCAGCACCAAGACGGAGAACACTGAAGCTTTCTTT CASTKTENTEAFF
TRBD1 TRBJ2-3 - TRBV20-1 TGCAGTGCTAGAGATCGGACAGGTAGCACAGATACGCAGTATTTT CSARDRTGSTDTQYF
TRBD2 TRBJ2-3 few TRBV7-2 TGTGCCAGCAGTTCCCCTAGCGGGGGGGAGGATACGCAGTATTTT CASSSPSGGEDTQYF
- TRBJ2-2 few TRBV12-3/TRBV12-4 TGTGCCAGCGCCGGGCGGCAGGGCACCGGGGAGCTGTTTTTT CASAGRQGTGELFF
- TRBJ1-1 few TRBV5-6 TGTGCCAGCAGCTCAGGGAATAGGGAAGCTTTCTTT CASSSGNREAFF
- TRBJ1-1 few TRBV29-1 TGCAGCGTTGGACAGACCATGAACACTGAAGCTTTCTTT CSVGQTMNTEAFF
TRBD1 TRBJ2-5 - TRBV2 TGTGCCAGCAGAGCCGGGACAGATGAAGAGACCCAGTACTTC CASRAGTDEETQYF
- TRBJ2-3 few TRBV7-2 TGTGCCAGCAGCCCGGACGTAGCAGATACGCAGTATTTT CASSPDVADTQYF
- TRBJ2-1 many TRBV5-1 TGCGCCAGCAGCTTGTCCCGGGACCCTGGGCAGTTCTTC CASSLSRDPGQFF
- TRBJ1-2 few TRBV20-1 TGCAGTGCTAGAGATCCTGGGAGGGCGGTGGGGGGCTACACCTTC CSARDPGRAVGGYTF
TRBD1 TRBJ2-3 - TRBV7-8 TGTGCCAGCAGCTTAGTCGGGACGACAGGGTTTAGAGATACGCAGTATTTT CASSLVGTTGFRDTQYF
- TRBJ2-5 few TRBV5-1 TGCGCCAGCAGCTTGGCTTCGGCAGGCGGGGAGACCCAGTACTTC CASSLASAGGETQYF
- TRBJ1-5 - TRBV12-3/TRBV12-4 TGTGCCAGCAGCCCCCGCCAGGGTAGCAATCAGCCCCAGCATTTT CASSPRQGSNQPQHF
- TRBJ2-5 few TRBV7-9 TGTGCCAGCAGCGCCGACTGGAGACAAGAGACCCAGTACTTC CASSADWRQETQYF
- TRBJ1-1 few TRBV12-3/TRBV12-4 TGTGCCAGCAGCGGGAGGGGCCCTGAAGCTTTCTTT CASSGRGPEAFF
- TRBJ1-5 few TRBV21-1 TGTGCCAGCAGAATCGGCGAACAGTACTTTTCAAGCAATCAGCCCCAGCATTTT CASRIGEQYFSSNQPQHF
- TRBJ2-3 - TRBV15 TGTGCCACCAGCAGAGGCGGGACAGTGCCTAGCACAGATACGCAGTATTTT CATSRGGTVPSTDTQYF
- TRBJ1-3 - TRBV6-2/TRBV6-3 TGTGCCAGCACTCCGTCGGGCTCTGGAAACACCATATATTTT CASTPSGSGNTIYF
- TRBJ1-2 - TRBV6-5 TGTGCCAGCCGGGGGGGGGATGGCTACACCTTC CASRGGDGYTF
TRBD1 TRBJ1-4 few TRBV20-1 TGCAGTGCTAGAGCCAGGGGGAATGAAAAACTGTTTTTT CSARARGNEKLFF
TRBD2 TRBJ2-7 once TRBV12-3/TRBV12-4 TGTGCCAGCAGTCCCCGGACTAGCGGGAGTTTCAAGCAGTACTTC CASSPRTSGSFKQYF
TRBD2 TRBJ2-6 few TRBV6-5 TGTGCCAGCAGTAGTCCGGGACGGGGGGCTGGGGCCAACGTCCTGACTTTC CASSSPGRGAGANVLTF
TRBD1 TRBJ1-2 - TRBV20-1 TGCAGTGCGTGGGGACAGACCGACTATGGCTACACCTTC CSAWGQTDYGYTF
- TRBJ1-6 - TRBV7-9 TGTGCCAGCAGCTCCGGAGTGAATTCACCCCTCCACTTT CASSSGVNSPLHF
- TRBJ1-1 many TRBV6-6 TGTGCCAGCGGACATAGGAACACTGAAGCTTTCTTT CASGHRNTEAFF
- TRBJ1-1 few TRBV20-1 TGCAGTGCTAGACTGGGTGTCGAAGCTTTCTTT CSARLGVEAFF
TRBD2 TRBJ2-3 few TRBV20-1 TGCAGTGCGTTAGGACTAGCGGACAGCACAGATACGCAGTATTTT CSALGLADSTDTQYF
- TRBJ2-7 - TRBV4-2 TGTGCCAGCAACGGACCCTACGAGCAGTACTTC CASNGPYEQYF
- TRBJ2-7 few TRBV4-2 TGTGCCAGCAGCCAACTGGCCAGTAGCGAGCAGTACTTC CASSQLASSEQYF